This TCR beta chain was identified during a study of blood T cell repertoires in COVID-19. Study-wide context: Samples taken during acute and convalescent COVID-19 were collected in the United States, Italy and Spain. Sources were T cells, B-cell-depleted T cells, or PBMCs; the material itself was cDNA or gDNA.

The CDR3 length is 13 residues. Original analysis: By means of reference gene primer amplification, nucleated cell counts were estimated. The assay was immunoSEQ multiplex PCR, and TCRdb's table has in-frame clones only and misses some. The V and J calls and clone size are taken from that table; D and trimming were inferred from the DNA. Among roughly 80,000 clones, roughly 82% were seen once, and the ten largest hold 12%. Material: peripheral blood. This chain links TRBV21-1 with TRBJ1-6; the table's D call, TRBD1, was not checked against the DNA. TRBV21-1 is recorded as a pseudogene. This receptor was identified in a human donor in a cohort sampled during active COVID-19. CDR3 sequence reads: CASCTYAGSPLHF. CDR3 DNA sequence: TGTGCCAGCTGCACTTACGCAGGTTCACCCCTCCACTTT.